This entry concerns a single T cell receptor beta chain. Its antigen remains unidentified. This sample is part of a study of cytomegalovirus exposure and HLA in healthy donors. Study background: Prior work identified roughly 120 million unique TCR beta sequences in some 200 million T cells. Study-level results: Cytomegalovirus association was assigned to about 180 TCR beta chains. Most TCRs appeared rarely, but some public TCRs recurred in many donors.

This CDR3 is 15 amino acids long. Looked up from germline, CDR1 is SGHRS and CDR2 is YFSETQ. Trimming pared 2 bases from V and 1 base from J, leaving 12 bases between. The PCR had 60 Vbeta and 13 Jbeta primers. Here immunoSEQ multiplex PCR was the method, and the copy in TCRdb shows in-frame clones only, minus some. This listing includes some 40,000 clones. The chain uses TRBV5-1 and TRBJ1-1; D is unresolved. Sequences were obtained from PBMCs. This TCR came from a human donor in good health. Here the CDR3 DNA reads TGCGCCAGCAGCTTTGAGGGCCCCAAGAACACTGAAGCTTTCTTT. Protein sequence: CASSFEGPKNTEAFF.